A single sample gave rise to the 19 T cell receptor beta chains below, sequenced in a study of technical replicates of blood from a few donors. Sequenced by immunoSEQ multiplex PCR; TCRdb stores in-frame clones only, minus some. The table lists 35,000 to 50,000 clones, 95% to 97% of them singletons. Specimen: T cells isolated from PBMCs. All receptors come from a human donor in good health.

This sequence joins TRBV7-2 and TRBJ2-3; D gene uncertain. Looked up from germline, CDR1 is SGHTA and CDR2 is FQGNSA. Trimming pared 1 base from V and 3 bases from J, leaving 8 bases between. The CDR3 is 14 residues long. The CDR3 nucleotides read TGTGCCAGCAGCTTAGACTCAGCGACAGATACGCAGTATTTT. Its translation is CASSLDSATDTQYF.

This chain joins TRBV30 and TRBJ2-7; D is possibly TRBD2 (5 bases). The CDR3 spans 13 residues. Per germline, CDR1 GTSNPN and CDR2 SVGIG (reference sequence). The ends were cut back, 3 bases at V and 3 bases at J, with 12 bases in the middle. CDR3 DNA sequence: TGTGCCTGGAGCCCGGGATCACACTACGAGCAGTACTTC. Its protein product is CAWSPGSHYEQYF.

A few counts support this clone. The V gene is TRBV19, the J gene TRBJ1-1; D unresolved. Trimming took off 6 bases at V and 7 bases at J, with 9 bases between the two ends. Per germline, CDR1 LNHDA and CDR2 SQIVND (reference sequence). The CDR3 is 11 amino acids. The CDR3, as DNA: TGTGCCAGTAGAAAGAGGATTGAAGCTTTCTTT. Translated, it gives CASRKRIEAFF.

The rearrangement uses TRBV2 and TRBJ2-4; 12 bases fit TRBD2. The CDR3 sequence is 17 residues long. Germline lookup yields CDR1 SNHLY and CDR2 FYNNEI. J was trimmed by 7 bases and V by 6 bases; bases with no gene match: 13. CDR3 amino acids: CASRDKPSGRAGNIQYF. The CDR3 coding sequence is TGTGCCAGCAGGGATAAACCTAGCGGGAGGGCCGGGAACATTCAGTACTTC.

CDR3 amino acids: CASSLGVSSDTQYF. DNA of the CDR3: TGTGCCAGCAGCTTAGGGGTCTCTTCAGATACGCAGTATTTT. This rearrangement joins TRBV5-6 to TRBJ2-3, with D possibly being TRBD1 (5 bases). This CDR3 has 14 amino acids. Trimming removed 2 bases at V and 4 bases at J, with 11 bases between. CDR1 is SGHDT and CDR2 is YYEEEE in the germline V gene.

The chain employs TRBV6-4 and TRBJ2-1, with TRBD2 identical over 7 bases. The CDR3 covers 14 residues. With 4 bases clipped from V and 6 bases from J, the junction kept 6 bases outside the gene matches. Germline-derived CDR1 and CDR2 are MRHNA and SNTAGT. CDR3 in DNA: TGTGCCAGCAGTGTGGTGGCTAGCGGCAATGAGCAGTTCTTC. This encodes CASSVVASGNEQFF.

The V gene is TRBV7-3, the J gene TRBJ1-1; no reliable D call. CDR3 length: 12 residues. Germline CDR1 and CDR2: SGHTA and FQGTGA. With 4 bases removed from V and 3 bases from J, the gap between germline ends came to 6 bases. Here the CDR3 DNA reads TGTGCCAGCAGCTATCGGTACACTGAAGCTTTCTTT. Translation gives CASSYRYTEAFF.

The V and J genes are TRBV27 and TRBJ2-7; 9 positions match TRBD1. V gave up 11 bases and J gave up 2 bases; unmatched junction bases: 7. This CDR3 contains 13 residues. Germline assignment: CDR1 MNHEY and CDR2 SMNVEV (reference sequence). CDR3 coding DNA: TGTGCCGCCGGGACAGGGAGTACCTACGAGCAGTACTTC. Residues: CAAGTGSTYEQYF.

This rearrangement joins TRBV9 to TRBJ2-5, with D perhaps matching TRBD2 (5 bases). V lost 3 bases, J lost 1 base, and 13 bases lay in between. Per the germline V gene, CDR1 is SGDLS and CDR2 is YYNGEE. The CDR3 spans 15 residues. As DNA, the CDR3 is TGTGCCAGCAGCGACCCACGAGGGCCCCAAGAGACCCAGTACTTC. It yields the protein CASSDPRGPQETQYF.

The V gene is TRBV2, the J gene TRBJ2-3; the match to TRBD1 covers 7 bases. V was pared by 0 bases and J by 5 bases, with 5 bases of the junction left unmatched. The CDR3 is made up of 15 amino acids. Germline V lookup: CDR1 SNHLY, CDR2 FYNNEI. The CDR3 region is CASSEAYRGEDTQYF. The CDR3 nucleotides are TGTGCCAGCAGTGAAGCGTACAGGGGAGAAGATACGCAGTATTTT.

As regards this clone: This CDR3 is missing its conserved last phenylalanine or tryptophan, likely due to a read error. The limits of the CDR3 on the DNA are not certain, so only TCRdb's listed CDR3 is given. This chain joins TRBV12-5 and TRBJ1-2; TRBD1 is the table's D call, not checked against the DNA. The CDR3 has 12 residues if both end residues are counted. Germline V gene data show CDR1 as LGHNT and CDR2 as FRNRAP. The CDR3 loop reads CASGLSRDSLFY.

The chain has TRBV7-8 and TRBJ1-1, with D uncertain. Germline V lookup: CDR1 SGHVS, CDR2 FQNEAQ. The CDR3 totals 16 residues. The V and J ends lost 5 bases and 0 bases respectively, with 16 bases between them. CDR3 in amino acids: CASSILEEGMNTEAFF. The CDR3 coding sequence is TGTGCCAGCAGCATCCTCGAGGAAGGCATGAACACTGAAGCTTTCTTT.

In DNA form, the CDR3 reads TGTGCCAGCAGTGAACCATGGGCCGCTACCGGGGAGCTGTTTTTT. This codes for CASSEPWAATGELFF. The chain employs TRBV6-4 and TRBJ2-2; D gene uncertain. CDR1 and CDR2 (germline): MRHNA, SNTAGT. CDR3 size: 15 residues. V lost 3 bases to trimming and J lost 5 bases, with 13 bases between them.

This chain links TRBV5-1 with TRBJ1-2; 8 bases fit TRBD1. The CDR3 spans 17 residues. CDR1 is SGHRS, CDR2 YFSETQ, per germline. V dropped 0 bases and J dropped 8; count of bases not matched to a gene: 15. This CDR3 reads CASSLGAAGGVGGGYTF. The CDR3, as DNA: TGCGCCAGCAGCTTGGGCGCGGCAGGGGGCGTTGGAGGAGGCTACACCTTC.

V usage is TRBV5-1 and J usage is TRBJ2-1; D is perhaps TRBD2 (5 bases). The CDR3 has 15 residues. Deletions cut 4 bases from V and 7 bases from J, with 18 bases between. Germline V gives CDR1 SGHRS, CDR2 YFSETQ. CDR3 region: CASSPRQGSQNEQFF. CDR3 DNA: TGCGCCAGCAGCCCGAGACAAGGGAGTCAGAATGAGCAGTTCTTC.

The rearrangement links TRBV20-1 to TRBJ1-1; maybe TRBD1 (5 bases). V lost 6 bases to trimming and J lost 9 bases, with 11 bases between them. This CDR3 region has 10 residues. From germline, CDR1 is DFQATT and CDR2 SNEGSKA (reference sequence). This CDR3 is CSAGVNQAFF. CDR3 nucleotides: TGCAGTGCAGGGGTGAATCAAGCTTTCTTT.

The chain is built from TRBV4-1 and TRBJ2-2; maybe TRBD1 (6 bases). The V end was cut by 1 base, the J end by 4 bases, with 13 bases between. CDR3 size: 16 residues. Germline loops: CDR1 MGHRA, CDR2 YSYEKL. Written as DNA, the CDR3 is TGCGCCAGCAGCCAAGGGGCAGGGGAGCTCACCGGGGAGCTGTTTTTT. Encoded protein: CASSQGAGELTGELFF.

V usage is TRBV4-1 and J usage is TRBJ2-1; TRBD2 aligns across 8 bases. The CDR3 length is 16 residues. Per the germline V gene, CDR1 is MGHRA and CDR2 is YSYEKL. V was pared by 4 bases and J by 7 bases, with 12 bases of the junction left unmatched. CDR3 region: CASSPRSGGAMNEQFF. The CDR3 coding sequence is TGCGCCAGCAGCCCCAGAAGCGGGGGCGCGATGAATGAGCAGTTCTTC.

The chain links TRBV25-1 to TRBJ1-2, with 7 bases fitting TRBD1. The CDR3 consists of 15 residues. With 3 bases clipped from V and 8 bases from J, the junction kept 12 bases outside the gene matches. In germline, CDR1 is MGHDK, CDR2 SYGVNS. This CDR3 is CASSDPRDRLEGYTF. The CDR3 DNA follows: TGTGCCAGCAGTGACCCCCGGGACAGACTAGAGGGCTACACCTTC.